The clone carrying this T cell receptor (beta chain) has at least ten counts. The sample comes from a study of patients and donors after allogeneic stem cell transplantation. The V end was cut by 11 bases, the J end by 0 bases, with 13 bases between. This CDR3 spans 13 amino acids. CDR1 and CDR2 (germline): SNHLY, FYNNEI. TCRdb re-called the RT-PCR reads through MiXCR, storing one row per CDR3 protein. Of about 960,000 distinct CDR3 sequences in the sample, under 20% are singletons; the top ten hold 5% to 7.5%. The V call is TRBV2, the J call TRBJ1-1; weak D call: TRBD1 (5 bases). The sequenced material came from blood, either unsorted or a sorted T cell fraction (not recorded which). The receptor's source is a human donor who was either an allogeneic HSCT recipient or a stem cell or donor lymphocyte infusion donor (not recorded which). It is not recorded whose cells these are; they may come from a transplant donor. Written as DNA, the CDR3 is TGTGCCTGCCGACAGTTCGTGAACACTGAAGCTTTCTTT. As protein: CACRQFVNTEAFF.